The T cell receptor (beta chain) under discussion was sequenced for a study of cytomegalovirus exposure and HLA in healthy donors. Use of 60 Vbeta and 13 Jbeta primers characterized the PCR. Original methodology: Later reanalysis found around 80 million unique TCR beta chains, around 9.9 million of them shared. The protocol was immunoSEQ multiplex PCR, while the TCRdb copy is restricted to in-frame clones and leaves out a portion. The V and J calls and the clone size are those of that table, but D and trimming were determined from the DNA. The sample includes 140,000 to 150,000 clones, about 80% seen only once; the top ten take about 2.5%. The study's findings and limits: TCR beta V- and J-gene trimming was later associated with a missense DCLRE1C variant. Sequence variants that were highly shared formed a cluster that was likely a sequencing artifact.

This CDR3 is built from 20 residues. CDR1 and CDR2 (germline): SGDLS, YYNGEE. Trimming cost V 0 bases and J 0 bases, with 19 bases left between them. Healthy people donating bone marrow made up the donors. Comments on this clone: What it binds is unknown.

Sequencing input: PBMCs. This receptor was taken from a woman aged 18-30 years in good health and CMV-seropositive. The rearrangement joins TRBV9 to TRBJ2-6, with a weak D call TRBD1 (7 bases). Here the CDR3 DNA reads TGTGCCAGCAGCGTAGAGGGGGTCGGCAGGGGGGCCTCTGGGGCCAACGTCCTGACTTTC. Residues: CASSVEGVGRGASGANVLTF. The full variable domain, rest sourced from reference TRBV9 and TRBJ2-6, is DSGVTQTPKHLITATGQRVTLRCSPRSGDLSVYWYQQSLDQGLQFLIQYYNGEERAKGNILERFSAQQFPDLHSELNLSSLELGDSALYFCASSVEGVGRGASGANVLTFGAGSRLTVL.